This entry lists 17 T cell receptor beta chains sequenced from one sample in a study of human T cells and chemical hapten exposure. TCRdb processed the RACE reads anew with MiXCR; each CDR3 protein has one entry. The data show approximately 90,000 distinct CDR3 sequences, with 8.5% seen just once and just over 2.5% held by the top ten. The time point here: pre-sensitization, week 0. Treatment given: therapeutic diphenylcyclopropenone sensitization with weekly scalp DPC. Sequenced material: whole blood, taken in connection with sensitization to the hapten diphenylcyclopropenone (DPC). All receptors come from a man in his forties with alopecia areata. Some clones in this sample may be carry-over from other donors' samples.

This clonotype has a handful of counts. The chain is built from TRBV20-1 and TRBJ2-7, with 7 bases that match TRBD2. V shed 7 bases, J shed 0 bases, and the junction held 9 bases outside the gene matches. Germline-derived CDR1 and CDR2 are DFQATT and SNEGSKA (reference sequence). This CDR3 is 14 amino acids long. The CDR3 loop reads CSVRRRETSYEQYF. In DNA, the CDR3 is TGCAGTGTAAGGAGGCGGGAGACCTCCTACGAGCAGTACTTC.

The chain is built from TRBV24-1 and TRBJ2-3; D tentatively fits TRBD1 or TRBD2 (6 bases each). The CDR3 has 16 amino acids. Trimming shortened V by 4 bases and J by 2 bases, and 15 bases separated the two germline ends. Germline V gene data show CDR1 as KGHDR and CDR2 as SFDVKD. CDR3 amino acids: CATSDPSPGATDTQYF. The CDR3 nucleotides read TGTGCCACCAGTGACCCTAGCCCGGGGGCCACAGATACGCAGTATTTT.

This clonotype was counted ten times or more. The J gene is TRBJ1-5, the V gene TRBV6-1; D is unresolved. CDR1 MNHNS and CDR2 SASEGT come from the germline V gene. The V end was cut by 3 bases, the J end by 0 bases, with 9 bases between. The length of the CDR3 is 15 residues. In nucleotides, the CDR3 is TGTGCCAGCAGTGATGTGTGGGATAGCAATCAGCCCCAGCATTTT. Translating gives CASSDVWDSNQPQHF.

The chain is built from TRBV3-1 and TRBJ2-1; 11 bases are shared with TRBD2. Trimming cost V 2 bases and J 0 bases; bases outside gene matches: 9. The CDR3 totals 19 residues. Germline CDR1 LGHDT, CDR2 YNNKEL (reference sequence). CDR3 protein: CASSQQTSGALGSYNEQFF. Written as DNA, the CDR3 is TGTGCCAGCAGCCAACAGACTAGCGGGGCCTTAGGCTCCTACAATGAGCAGTTCTTC.

This clonotype was seen a handful of times. The V and J genes are TRBV19 and TRBJ2-5; 13 bases line up with TRBD2. Trimming cost V 5 bases and J 5 bases; bases outside gene matches: 8. CDR1 and CDR2 from the germline V gene are LNHDA and SQIVND (reference sequence). The CDR3 is 16 amino acids. CDR3 loop: CASSSRTSGSIETQYF. The CDR3 bases are TGTGCCAGTAGTTCCAGGACTAGCGGGAGTATTGAGACCCAGTACTTC.

This clonotype was seen a handful of times. The V call is TRBV24-1, the J call TRBJ2-7; D is perhaps TRBD1 or TRBD2 (5 bases each). The ends were cut back, 10 bases at V and 0 bases at J, with 18 bases in the middle. CDR1 is KGHDR and CDR2 is SFDVKD in the germline V gene. CDR3 size: 15 residues. CDR3 DNA: TGTGCCACGGGGGTATCAACGAATCACTCCTACGAGCAGTACGTC. Translation: CATGVSTNHSYEQYV.

This clonotype was picked up a small number of times. The chain employs TRBV6-2 or TRBV6-3 and TRBJ2-2; D is uncertain. The V gene's germline CDR1 is MNHEY and CDR2 SVGEGT. The CDR3 is 14 amino acids. The germline V and J ends were trimmed by 4 bases and 0 bases, with 6 bases remaining between them. This chain's CDR3 is CASSLRSNTGELFF. The CDR3 region has the DNA TGTGCCAGCAGTTTGAGGTCGAACACCGGGGAGCTGTTTTTT.

The V gene is TRBV12-3 or TRBV12-4, the J gene TRBJ2-2, with 7 bases fitting TRBD2. The trim removed 3 bases at V and 3 bases at J, leaving 10 bases unmatched. This CDR3 region has 17 residues. CDR3 DNA: TGTGCCAGCAGTTTTAGGGCGGGAGTAGGTGACACCGGGGAGCTGTTTTTT. It is translated as CASSFRAGVGDTGELFF.

This clonotype was detected a few times. The V gene is TRBV2, the J gene TRBJ1-4; D unclear. Germline-derived CDR1 and CDR2 are SNHLY and FYNNEI. The CDR3 is 13 amino acids. Between the trimmed V and J ends, which lost 10 bases and 8 bases, there was a span of 17 bases. The CDR3, as DNA: TGTGCCACCATGGGTGCTGGCCCGGAAAAACTGTTTTTT. Residues: CATMGAGPEKLFF.

This clonotype turned up a few times. This chain connects TRBV6-2 or TRBV6-3 to TRBJ2-3; 7 positions agree with TRBD2. J gave up 0 bases and V 6 bases, and 6 bases lay outside the gene matches. The germline V gene has CDR1 MNHEY and CDR2 SVGEGT. The CDR3 is made up of 15 amino acids. CDR3 residues: CASRPLAPSTDTQYF. CDR3 coding DNA: TGTGCCAGCAGACCACTAGCGCCCAGCACAGATACGCAGTATTTT.

A few counts support this clonotype. The chain employs TRBV5-1 and TRBJ2-3, with D maybe TRBD2 (5 bases). The length of the CDR3 is 17 residues. V dropped 2 bases and J dropped 1 base, with 17 bases sitting between them. Germline assignment: CDR1 SGHRS and CDR2 YFSETQ. The CDR3 nucleotides are TGCGCCAGCAGCTTCCCAAAAGGACTCGAAGGCACAGATACGCAGTATTTT. Residues: CASSFPKGLEGTDTQYF.

The CDR3 spells CASSWVAGSGELFF. CDR3 DNA: TGTGCCAGCAGTTGGGTAGCGGGATCCGGGGAGCTGTTTTTT. The chain combines TRBV7-2 with TRBJ2-2, with 8 nucleotides matching TRBD2. Germline V gene data show CDR1 as SGHTA and CDR2 as FQGNSA. The CDR3 is 14 amino acids. Germline trimming cut 6 bases from V and 6 bases from J; bases unmatched to any gene: 6.

V usage is TRBV10-3 and J usage is TRBJ1-5; D uncertain. Trimming pared 0 bases from V and 1 base from J, leaving 16 bases between. The CDR3 spans 18 residues. CDR1 and CDR2 from the germline V gene are ENHRY and SYGVKD. The CDR3 DNA follows: TGTGCCATCAGTGAGTCTCCTGGTGAAGCAAGGAGCAATCAGCCCCAGCATTTT. It specifies CAISESPGEARSNQPQHF.

V usage is TRBV10-3 and J usage is TRBJ2-1; 7 bases line up with TRBD1. The CDR3 totals 20 residues. Germline V gene sequence: CDR1 ENHRY, CDR2 SYGVKD. V lost 10 bases, J lost 0 bases, and 24 bases stayed unmatched. The CDR3 coding sequence is TGTGCCACTACCGCCCCCTCCTCAGACAGGGCCCTGAGCTCCTACAATGAGCAGTTCTTC. Translated, it gives CATTAPSSDRALSSYNEQFF.

This clonotype has a handful of counts. The V call is TRBV24-1, the J call TRBJ2-3; tentative D call: TRBD2 (5 bases). With 5 bases removed from V and 3 bases from J, the gap between germline ends came to 20 bases. The germline V gene encodes CDR1 KGHDR and CDR2 SFDVKD. The CDR3 runs 17 residues. CDR3 protein: CATSVTPAAGQTDTQYF. The CDR3, as DNA: TGTGCCACCAGTGTGACCCCCGCCGCGGGCCAGACAGATACGCAGTATTTT.

The chain has TRBV5-1 and TRBJ1-1; a possible D gene is TRBD1 (5 bases). Germline V gives CDR1 SGHRS, CDR2 YFSETQ. CDR3 length: 15 residues. Trimming shortened V by 4 bases and J by 2 bases, and 15 bases separated the two germline ends. CDR3 protein: CASSEAGTANTEAFF. The CDR3 DNA is TGCGCCAGCAGCGAGGCCGGGACGGCTAACACTGAAGCTTTCTTT.

The chain has TRBV27 and TRBJ2-3, with D hard to call. Per the germline V gene, CDR1 is MNHEY and CDR2 is SMNVEV (reference sequence). The CDR3 totals 10 residues. The V end was cut by 6 bases, the J end by 4 bases, with 2 bases between. The CDR3 nucleotides are TGTGCCAGCAGCCCAGATACGCAGTATTTT. Amino acids: CASSPDTQYF.